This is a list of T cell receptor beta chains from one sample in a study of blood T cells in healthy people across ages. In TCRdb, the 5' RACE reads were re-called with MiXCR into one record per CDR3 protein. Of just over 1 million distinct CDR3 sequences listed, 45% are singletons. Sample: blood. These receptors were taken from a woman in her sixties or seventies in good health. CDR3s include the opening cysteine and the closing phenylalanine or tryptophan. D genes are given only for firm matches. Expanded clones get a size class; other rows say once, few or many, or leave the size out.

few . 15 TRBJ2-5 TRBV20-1 TGCAGTGCTCCTCCACTAGCCATCAAGGGGGAGACCCAGTACTTC CSAPPLAIKGETQYF
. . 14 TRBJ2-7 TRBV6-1 TGTGCCAGCACCGAAGACCCAGTGGGCTACGAGCAGTACTTC CASTEDPVGYEQYF
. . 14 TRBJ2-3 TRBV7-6 TGTGCCAGCAGCTTAAGGACTCTCACAGATACGCAGTATTTT CASSLRTLTDTQYF
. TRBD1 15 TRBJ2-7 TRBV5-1 TGCGCCAGCAGGGCGGGACAGGGTGGGACCTACGAGCAGTACTTC CASRAGQGGTYEQYF
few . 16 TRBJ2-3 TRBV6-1 TGTGCCAGCAGTGGTGGGGGGTACTCTAGCACAGATACGCAGTATTTT CASSGGGYSSTDTQYF
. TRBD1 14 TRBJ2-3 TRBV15 TGTGCCACCAGCGCCCGGACAGGGCCAGATACGCAGTATTTT CATSARTGPDTQYF
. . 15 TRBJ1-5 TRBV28 TGTGCCAGCAGCCCCCCAAGGGGTCCCAATCAGCCCCAGCATTTT CASSPPRGPNQPQHF
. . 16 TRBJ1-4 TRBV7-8 TGTGCCAGCCGCAAGTGGGGGAGGTCCGCCGATGAAAAACTGTTTTTT CASRKWGRSADEKLFF
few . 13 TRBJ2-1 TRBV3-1 TGTGCCAGCAGCCAAGATTTCGGCAATGAGCAGTTCTTC CASSQDFGNEQFF
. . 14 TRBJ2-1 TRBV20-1 TGCAGTGCCAAAGCGGAAAACACCTACAATGAGCAGTTCTTC CSAKAENTYNEQFF
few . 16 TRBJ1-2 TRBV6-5 TGTGCCAGCAGTTACTCGAATTCACAGATTAACTATGGCTACACCTTC CASSYSNSQINYGYTF
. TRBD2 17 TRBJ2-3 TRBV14 TGTGCCAGCAGCCAAGATAACGGCGGGAGCGGGCCAGATACGCAGTATTTT CASSQDNGGSGPDTQYF
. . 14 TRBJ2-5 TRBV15 TGTGCCACCAGCAGAGATGCGGGAAGGGATGAGCAGTACTTC CATSRDAGRDEQYF
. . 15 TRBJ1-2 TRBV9 TGTGCCAGCAGCGTAGGAACAGGCATTAACTATGGCTACACCTTC CASSVGTGINYGYTF
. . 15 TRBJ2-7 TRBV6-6 TGTGCCAGCAGTTTTGATCTAGCCTACTCCTACGAGCAGTACTTC CASSFDLAYSYEQYF
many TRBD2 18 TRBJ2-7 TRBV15 TGTGCCACCAGCAGAGAATCTGGACTAGCGGGAGGGTCTTACGAGCAGTACTTC CATSRESGLAGGSYEQYF
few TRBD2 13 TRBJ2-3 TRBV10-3 TGTGCCATCAGCTTCGGGGGGACAGATACGCAGTATTTT CAISFGGTDTQYF
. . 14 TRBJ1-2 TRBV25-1 TGTGCCAGCAGGTCAGGGAGTCTAGACTATGGCTACACCTTC CASRSGSLDYGYTF
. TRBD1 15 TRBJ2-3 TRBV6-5 TGTGCCAGCAGCCCTGCCGGGACAGGTGTAGATACGCAGTATTTT CASSPAGTGVDTQYF
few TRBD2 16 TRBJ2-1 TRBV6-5 TGTGCCAGCAGTTACTCCTTAGCGGGAGGGCCGGGTGAGCAGTTCTTC CASSYSLAGGPGEQFF
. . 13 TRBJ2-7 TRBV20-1 TGCAGTGCTAGAGAAAGACCCGACGGCGAGCAGTACTTC CSARERPDGEQYF
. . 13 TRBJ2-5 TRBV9 TGTGCCAGCAGCGTAGCGGCGGGAGAGACCCAGTACTTC CASSVAAGETQYF
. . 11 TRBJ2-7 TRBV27 TGTGCCAGCAGCCAAAGTAAGGGGCAGTACTTC CASSQSKGQYF
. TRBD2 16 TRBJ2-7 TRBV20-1 TGCAGTGCTAGAGAGTATCGGCTAGCGGCCTCCTACGAGCAGTACTTC CSAREYRLAASYEQYF
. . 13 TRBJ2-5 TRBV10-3 TGTGCCATCAGTGACCCTGGGAGCATAAAGCCGTACTTC CAISDPGSIKPYF
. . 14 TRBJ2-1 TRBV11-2 TGTGCCAGCAGCCCCGTAGCGGAGTACAATGAGCAGTTCTTC CASSPVAEYNEQFF
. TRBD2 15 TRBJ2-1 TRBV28 TGTGCCAGCAGTTTCCCGGGACTAGCGCGGGGTGAGCAGTTCTTC CASSFPGLARGEQFF
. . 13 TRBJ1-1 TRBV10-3 TGTGCCATCAGTGAGTCGCCGGCAGAACTAGCTTTCTTT CAISESPAELAFF
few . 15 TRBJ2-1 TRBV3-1 TGTGCCAGCAGCCAAGATGGACTCCGGGGCAATGAGCAGTTCTTC CASSQDGLRGNEQFF
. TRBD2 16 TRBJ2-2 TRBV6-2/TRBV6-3 TGTGCCAGCAGACCTCTAGCGGGAGAGGGTACCGGGGAGCTGTTTTTT CASRPLAGEGTGELFF
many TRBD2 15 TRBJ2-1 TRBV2 TGTGCCAGCAGTGCCACTAGCGGGAGGCTCAATGAGCAGTTCTTC CASSATSGRLNEQFF
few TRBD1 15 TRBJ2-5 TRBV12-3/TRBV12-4 TGTGCCAGCACCCTGGGACAGGGTAACGTCGTGACCCAGTACTTC CASTLGQGNVVTQYF
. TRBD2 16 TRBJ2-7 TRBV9 TGTGCCAGCAGCCCGCGACTAGCGGGAGGGTACAATGAGCAGTACTTC CASSPRLAGGYNEQYF
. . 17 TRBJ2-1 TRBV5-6 TGTGCCAGCTTAGGATCCGGGACGCCGAGGGATCACAATGGGCAGTTCTTC CASLGSGTPRDHNGQFF
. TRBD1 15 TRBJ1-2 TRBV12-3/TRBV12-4 TGTGCCAGCAGCCCTCGACAGGGGATGGGCTATGGCTACACCTTC CASSPRQGMGYGYTF
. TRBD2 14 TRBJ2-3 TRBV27 TGTGCCAGCAGGACTAGCGGGATAATAGATACGCAGTATTTT CASRTSGIIDTQYF
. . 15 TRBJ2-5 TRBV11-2 TGTGCCAGCAGCGGAGGATGGGGTAACCAAGAGACCCAGTACTTC CASSGGWGNQETQYF
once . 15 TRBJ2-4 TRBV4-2 TGTGCCAGCAGCCAAGATACTGGCCAGCCAAACATTCAGTACTTC CASSQDTGQPNIQYF
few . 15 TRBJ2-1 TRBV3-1 TGTGCCAGCAGCCAAGAGGGGGAGTCCTACAATGAGCAGTTCTTC CASSQEGESYNEQFF
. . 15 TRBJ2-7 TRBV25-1 TGTGCCAGCAGAGCCTTTCGGGAGTCCTACAATGAGCAGTACTTC CASRAFRESYNEQYF
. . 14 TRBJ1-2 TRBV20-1 TGCAGTGCCGGTGGACAGCTGACCAACTATGGCTACACCTTC CSAGGQLTNYGYTF
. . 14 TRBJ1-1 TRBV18 TGTGCCAGCTCACCGATCACAAGGGAAACTGAAGCTTTCTTT CASSPITRETEAFF
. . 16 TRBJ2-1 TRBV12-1 TGTGCCAGCATCCCTCGTGGAGGCAGCTCCTACAATGAGCAGTTCTTC CASIPRGGSSYNEQFF
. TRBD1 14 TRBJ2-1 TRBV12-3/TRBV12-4 TGTGCCAGCAGTCTAGGGGACAGGGAAAATGAGCAGTTCTTC CASSLGDRENEQFF
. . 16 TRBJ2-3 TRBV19 TGTGCCAGTAGTCCGCCTGTGACCGGTTACAGAGATACGCAGTATTTT CASSPPVTGYRDTQYF
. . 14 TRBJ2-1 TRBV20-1 TGCAGTGCTAGGGAGTACGATCGGCTAGGCCCAATGTTCTTC CSAREYDRLGPMFF
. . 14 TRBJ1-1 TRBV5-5 TGTGCCAGCAGCCCCGGAGCGGGCGACACTGAAGCTTTCTTT CASSPGAGDTEAFF
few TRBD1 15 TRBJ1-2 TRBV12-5 TGTGCTAGTGGTCAAGGACAGGGACTTACCTATGGCTACACCTTC CASGQGQGLTYGYTF
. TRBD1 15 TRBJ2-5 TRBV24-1 TGTGCCACCAGTGATTGGGCAGGGGGCCGGGAGACCCAGTACTTC CATSDWAGGRETQYF
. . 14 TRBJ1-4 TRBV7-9 TGTGCCAGCAGCTTACACGGGGCTAATGAAAAACTGTTTTTT CASSLHGANEKLFF
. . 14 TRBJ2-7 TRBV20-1 TGCAGTGCTAGAGATCTTCAGGCACCCTACGAGCAGTACTTC CSARDLQAPYEQYF
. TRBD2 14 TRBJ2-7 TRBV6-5 TGTGCCAGCAGTCACCGGACTAGCGGGAGGGAGCAGTACTTC CASSHRTSGREQYF